These 30 T cell receptor beta chains were all obtained from the same sample, sequenced in a study of patients and donors after allogeneic stem cell transplantation. TCRdb fed the RT-PCR reads into MiXCR, producing one record per CDR3 protein. Of roughly 960,000 distinct CDR3 sequences in the sample, roughly 18% were seen once. The sequenced material came from blood, either unsorted or a sorted T cell fraction (not recorded which). The receptors here all came from a human donor who was either an allogeneic HSCT recipient or a stem cell or donor lymphocyte infusion donor (not recorded which). It is not recorded whose cells these are; they may come from a transplant donor.

This chain uses TRBV20-1 with TRBJ2-1, with 7 bases identical to TRBD2. Germline-derived CDR1 and CDR2 are DFQATT and SNEGSKA (reference sequence). The CDR3 spans 14 residues. J gave up 12 bases and V 5 bases, and 16 bases lay outside the gene matches. The CDR3 sequence is CSAGAGLLTPGQFF. In DNA, the CDR3 is TGCAGTGCTGGAGCGGGACTACTAACCCCCGGGCAGTTCTTC.

This chain links TRBV7-2 with TRBJ2-3; the D gene is possibly TRBD1 (7 bases). Per the germline V gene, CDR1 is SGHTA and CDR2 is FQGNSA. The V end lost 5 bases, the J end lost 5 bases, and 11 bases lay between the germline ends. This CDR3 has 13 residues. CDR3: CASSRQGGDTQYF. CDR3 DNA: TGTGCCAGCAGCAGACAGGGAGGAGATACGCAGTATTTT.

In its sample, this clonotype was seen many times. The chain's CDR3 is CASSRPPAGFSDTQYF. The CDR3 DNA is TGTGCCAGCAGCCGCCCACCGGCGGGGTTCTCAGATACGCAGTATTTT. The chain recombines TRBV12-3 or TRBV12-4 with TRBJ2-3, with a weak D call TRBD2 (6 bases). The length of the CDR3 is 16 residues. The V gene lost 6 bases and the J gene lost 4 bases, with 20 bases spanning the gap.

Only a few counts were recorded for this clonotype. The rearrangement joins TRBV7-2 to TRBJ2-7; 11 bases align to TRBD2. The junction had 5 bases not matched to a gene; V was cut back by 0 bases and J by 7 bases. CDR1 and CDR2 (germline): SGHTA, FQGNSA. There are 15 residues in the CDR3. The chain's CDR3 is CASSLAFSGRAEQYF. The CDR3 DNA reads TGTGCCAGCAGCTTAGCCTTTAGCGGGAGGGCGGAGCAGTACTTC.

V is TRBV7-2 and J is TRBJ2-2; 7 bases are a match to TRBD2. Germline trimming cut 4 bases from V and 2 bases from J; bases unmatched to any gene: 7. Germline lookup yields CDR1 SGHTA and CDR2 FQGNSA. The CDR3 has 16 residues. For the CDR3, the DNA is TGTGCCAGCAGCTGGTTGGGACTACAAAACACCGGGGAGCTGTTTTTT. Translating it yields CASSWLGLQNTGELFF.

This clonotype showed up many times. The chain has TRBV12-3 or TRBV12-4 and TRBJ1-2; no reliable D call. This CDR3 is 10 amino acids long. The germline V and J ends were trimmed by 7 bases and 8 bases, with 8 bases remaining between them. The CDR3, as DNA: TGTGCCAGCATCATACACGGCTACACCTTC. Translated, it gives CASIIHGYTF.

The gene calls are TRBV7-2 and TRBJ2-5, with 7 bases lining up with TRBD1. This CDR3 comprises 14 residues. Germline-derived CDR1 and CDR2 are SGHTA and FQGNSA. V lost 1 base to trimming and J lost 4 bases; unmatched junction nucleotides: 3. CDR3 sequence reads: CASSLDRGLETQYF. The CDR3 DNA sequence: TGTGCCAGCAGCTTAGACAGGGGTCTAGAGACCCAGTACTTC.

This sequence joins TRBV27 and TRBJ2-7, with D tentatively TRBD2 (5 bases). V lost 7 bases, J lost 2 bases, and 9 bases lay in between. The CDR3 spans 12 residues. The germline V gene encodes CDR1 MNHEY and CDR2 SMNVEV (reference sequence). The CDR3 protein is CASMDSAYEQYF. The CDR3 nucleotides read TGTGCCAGCATGGACTCTGCCTACGAGCAGTACTTC.

J is TRBJ2-1 and V is TRBV6-1, with 10 bases identical to TRBD2. CDR1 is MNHNS, CDR2 SASEGT, per germline. J was trimmed by 6 bases and V by 6 bases; bases with no gene match: 8. This CDR3 has 15 residues. This CDR3 is CASSQAGGPRNEQFF. Here the CDR3 DNA reads TGTGCCAGCAGCCAAGCGGGAGGGCCCCGCAATGAGCAGTTCTTC.

The genes are TRBV6-5 and TRBJ2-7; 8 bases align to TRBD2. The CDR3 runs to 12 residues. The germline V gene encodes CDR1 MNHEY and CDR2 SVGAGI. Losses at the gene ends were 10 bases for V and 6 bases for J; bases not matched to a gene: 8. The CDR3 region has the DNA TGTGCCACCCACGGACTAGCAGCCGAGCAGTACTTC. This encodes CATHGLAAEQYF.

J is TRBJ1-2 and V is TRBV29-1; weak D call: TRBD1 (6 bases). This CDR3 is 13 amino acids long. The germline V gene has CDR1 SQVTM and CDR2 ANQGSEA. Trimming took 8 bases from V and 2 from J, leaving 15 bases between them. In nucleotides, the CDR3 is TGCAGCTCGTTCGGGGGCAACAACTATGGCTACACCTTC. Its protein product is CSSFGGNNYGYTF.

V and J are TRBV5-4 and TRBJ1-3; a possible D gene is TRBD1 (5 bases). Germline assignment: CDR1 SGHNT and CDR2 YYREEE (reference sequence). The V and J ends lost 3 bases and 2 bases respectively, with 18 bases between them. The CDR3 totals 17 residues. In nucleotides, the CDR3 is TGTGCCAGCAGCTCTGCCCTCGGGGGTCTAGCTGGAAACACCATATATTTT. Its protein product is CASSSALGGLAGNTIYF.

This clonotype has only a few counts. This chain connects TRBV29-1 to TRBJ2-6, with TRBD2 as a possible D gene (6 bases). In germline, CDR1 is SQVTM, CDR2 ANQGSEA. The CDR3 loop spans 15 amino acids. V was pared by 3 bases and J by 0 bases, with 9 bases between. The CDR3 DNA is TGCAGCGTTGAGGGGCGGGGCTCTGGGGCCAACGTCCTGACTTTC. This sequence encodes CSVEGRGSGANVLTF.

This clonotype was seen more than once but under ten times. The gene calls are TRBV18 and TRBJ2-3, with 10 bases matching TRBD2. The V gene's germline CDR1 is KGHSH and CDR2 LQKENI. The ends lost 8 bases at V and 3 bases at J; junction bases unmatched: 2. The CDR3 spans 13 residues. CDR3 nucleotides: TGTGCCAGCGCTAGCGGGGGAACAGATACGCAGTATTTT. It is translated as CASASGGTDTQYF.

This chain uses TRBV29-1 with TRBJ1-2; weak D call: TRBD1 (6 bases). V was clipped by 7 bases and J by 3 bases, with 15 bases between them. The germline gives CDR1 SQVTM, CDR2 ANQGSEA. The CDR3 sequence is 13 residues long. The CDR3, as DNA: TGCAGCGCTCACGGGGGCAGTGACTATGGCTACACCTTC. Its protein product is CSAHGGSDYGYTF.

This clonotype has just a few counts. V and J are TRBV18 and TRBJ2-7, with D perhaps assigned TRBD1 or TRBD2 (5 bases each). Looked up from germline, CDR1 is KGHSH and CDR2 is LQKENI. The CDR3 totals 14 residues. V lost 1 base to trimming and J lost 3 bases, with 10 bases between them. The CDR3 coding sequence is TGTGCCAGCTCACCACGAGGGGAAGGCTACGAGCAGTACTTC. This translates into CASSPRGEGYEQYF.

The V gene is TRBV3-1, the J gene TRBJ1-3, with D perhaps TRBD1 (5 bases). Per germline, CDR1 LGHDT and CDR2 YNNKEL (reference sequence). The CDR3 is made up of 12 amino acids. The V end lost 8 bases, the J end lost 7 bases, and 12 bases lay between the germline ends. The CDR3 DNA reads as TGTGCCAGCGGGCCAAAGGGGAACACCATATATTTT. This sequence encodes CASGPKGNTIYF.

The chain has TRBV7-8 and TRBJ1-6; D perhaps matches TRBD1 (5 bases). The germline V gene encodes CDR1 SGHVS and CDR2 FQNEAQ. The CDR3 consists of 15 residues. V was shortened by 3 bases and J by 13 bases, with 19 bases between the two germline ends. CDR3 sequence reads: CASSLGEVSSVPLHF. CDR3 in DNA: TGTGCCAGCAGCTTGGGGGAGGTCTCCTCGGTCCCCCTCCACTTT. Looking up the rest from reference TRBV7-8 and TRBJ1-6 gives the full variable domain: GAGVSQSPRYKVAKRGQDVALRCDPISGHVSLFWYQQALGQGPEFLTYFQNEAQLDKSGLPSDRFFAERPEGSVSTLKIQRTQQEDSAVYLCASSLGEVSSVPLHFGNGTRLTVT.

This clonotype occurred many times. This sequence joins TRBV12-3 or TRBV12-4 and TRBJ1-1, with D perhaps TRBD1 (6 bases). The V end was cut by 5 bases, the J end by 8 bases, with 12 bases between. The CDR3 sequence is 12 residues long. CDR3 region: CASSLGRGEAFF. The DNA of the CDR3 is TGTGCCAGCAGTCTTGGAAGGGGGGAAGCTTTCTTT.

The chain recombines TRBV28 with TRBJ2-7, with D maybe TRBD2 (5 bases). The CDR3 consists of 14 residues. Germline V gene data show CDR1 as MDHEN and CDR2 as SYDVKM. Trimming left V 8 bases short and J 3 bases short, with 17 bases between. CDR3 in amino acids: CASGSPGVGYEQYF. In DNA form, the CDR3 reads TGTGCCAGCGGCTCGCCCGGGGTTGGCTACGAGCAGTACTTC.

A few counts support this clonotype. An end of the junction does not agree with germline; a read error may underlie this. This chain uses TRBV11-2 with TRBJ2-7; 7 bases map to TRBD1. The CDR3 runs 12 residues. From germline, CDR1 is SGHAT and CDR2 FQNNGV. The CDR3 loop reads CASSGRDRSPNF. CDR3 bases: TGTGCCAGCAGCGGCCGGGACAGAAGCCCTAATTTC. The whole variable domain, remainder taken from reference TRBV11-2 and TRBJ2-7, is EAGVAQSPRYKIIEKRQSVAFWCNPISGHATLYWYQQILGQGPKLLIQFQNNGVVDDSQLPKDRFSAERLKGVDSTLKIQPAKLEDSAVYLCASSGRDRSPNFGPGTRLTVT.

This clonotype was seen repeatedly, ten times or more. The rearrangement joins TRBV12-3 or TRBV12-4 to TRBJ2-5; maybe TRBD1 (5 bases). Trimming cost V 5 bases and J 2 bases, with 12 bases left between them. The CDR3 is 14 amino acids. CDR3 bases: TGTGCCAGCAGTCTCCCAGGGATACAAGAGACCCAGTACTTC. Translated: CASSLPGIQETQYF.

The chain combines TRBV5-1 with TRBJ2-5; 7 bases align to TRBD2. CDR3 size: 15 residues. Germline lookup yields CDR1 SGHRS and CDR2 YFSETQ. V shed 7 bases, J shed 4 bases, and the junction held 13 bases outside the gene matches. In DNA, the CDR3 is TGCGCCAGCGGCAGTCACTCCCCGGGAGGAGAGACCCAGTACTTC. This codes for CASGSHSPGGETQYF.

This clonotype was recorded at least ten times. This chain connects TRBV12-3 or TRBV12-4 to TRBJ2-2; D remains ambiguous. There are 14 residues in the CDR3. With 6 bases removed from V and 2 bases from J, the gap between germline ends came to 10 bases. CDR3 region: CASSPDSNTGELFF. The CDR3, as DNA: TGTGCCAGCAGCCCTGACTCCAACACCGGGGAGCTGTTTTTT.

This chain links TRBV9 with TRBJ2-1; D remains unclear. Germline V CDR1 and CDR2: SGDLS, YYNGEE. This CDR3 contains 13 residues. V was pared by 3 bases and J by 8 bases, with 12 bases between. CDR3 amino acids: CASSGRSSDEQFF. CDR3 nucleotides: TGTGCCAGCAGCGGACGTTCCTCCGATGAGCAGTTCTTC.

This clonotype turned up a few times. The chain combines TRBV5-4 with TRBJ2-1, with no clear D. From germline, CDR1 is SGHNT and CDR2 YYREEE (reference sequence). The CDR3 contains 15 residues. Trimming left V 1 base short and J 0 bases short, with 8 bases between. CDR3 DNA sequence: TGTGCCAGCAGCTTGAAGGCAGACTCCTACAATGAGCAGTTCTTC. Translation: CASSLKADSYNEQFF. The variable domain in full, with the rest retrieved from reference TRBV5-4 and TRBJ2-1, is ETGVTQSPTHLIKTRGQQVTLRCSSQSGHNTVSWYQQALGQGPQFIFQYYREEENGRGNFPPRFSGLQFPNYSSELNVNALELDDSALYLCASSLKADSYNEQFFGPGTRLTVL.

This clonotype was found a few times. V usage is TRBV12-3 or TRBV12-4 and J usage is TRBJ2-2; no clear D gene. The CDR3 consists of 14 residues. The V and J ends lost 5 bases and 4 bases respectively, with 11 bases between them. CDR3: CASSTGLGTGELFF. Here the CDR3 DNA reads TGTGCCAGCAGTACCGGGCTGGGCACCGGGGAGCTGTTTTTT.

The table lists this clonotype with a few counts. The V gene is TRBV20-1, the J gene TRBJ2-5; 10 bases align to TRBD1. The germline CDR1 and CDR2 sequences are DFQATT and SNEGSKA (reference sequence). This CDR3 has 14 amino acids. V lost 3 bases to trimming and J lost 4 bases; unmatched junction nucleotides: 5. This CDR3 reads CSASLGQGGETQYF. The CDR3 bases are TGCAGTGCTAGTCTCGGACAGGGGGGAGAGACCCAGTACTTC.

V gene TRBV5-4 combines with J gene TRBJ1-1; 7 bases map to TRBD1. Trimming took 4 bases from V and 11 from J; bases not matched to a gene: 8. Germline loops: CDR1 SGHNT, CDR2 YYREEE (reference sequence). The CDR3 totals 12 residues. As DNA, the CDR3 is TGTGCCAGCAGCGCGGACAGGCAATGGGCTTTCTTT. As protein: CASSADRQWAFF.

The J gene is TRBJ2-3, the V gene TRBV4-1; 14 bases agree with TRBD2. Germline V gives CDR1 MGHRA, CDR2 YSYEKL. The CDR3 runs 20 residues. Trimming at V came to 0 bases and at J to 0 bases, leaving 8 bases not matched to a gene. The DNA for the CDR3 is TGCGCCAGCAGCCAAGATCGGGGACTAGCGGGGGCCTCTAGCACAGATACGCAGTATTTT. It translates to CASSQDRGLAGASSTDTQYF.